The clone carrying this TCR beta chain came up many times. The sample belongs to a study of read filtering for tumor transcriptome and immune sequencing. From roughly 390 ng of RNA, a library with molecular barcoded alpha/delta and beta/gamma adaptors was made. TCRdb re-derived calls from the reads in MiXCR, one entry per CDR3 protein. The sample has over 25,000 distinct CDR3 sequences, 13% to 15% seen once; the top ten hold roughly two fifths. Germline V gene lookup returns CDR1 MDHEN and CDR2 SYDVKM. Trimming removed 2 bases from V and 4 bases from J, with 11 bases in between. CDR3 length: 14 residues.

The receptor was isolated from a donor at least 40 years old with multiple myeloma. V and J are TRBV28 and TRBJ2-5; tentatively, D is TRBD2 (6 bases). Sequencing was performed on a population of CD138-negative cells sorted from bone marrow. CDR3 in DNA: TGTGCCAGCAGTTTAGGCGGGGCCGCAGAGACCCAGTACTTC. Its translation is CASSLGGAAETQYF.